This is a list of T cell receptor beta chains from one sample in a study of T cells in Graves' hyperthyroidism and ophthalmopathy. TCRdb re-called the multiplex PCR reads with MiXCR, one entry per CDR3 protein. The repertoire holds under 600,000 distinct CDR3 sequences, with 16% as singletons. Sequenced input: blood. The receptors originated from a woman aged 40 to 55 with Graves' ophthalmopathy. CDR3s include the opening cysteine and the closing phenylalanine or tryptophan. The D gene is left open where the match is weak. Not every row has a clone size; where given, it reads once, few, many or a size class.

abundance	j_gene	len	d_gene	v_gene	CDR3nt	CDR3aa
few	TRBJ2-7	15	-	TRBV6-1	TGTGCCAGCAGGAACGGTCTAATCCGCGCCTACGAGCAGTACTTC	CASRNGLIRAYEQYF
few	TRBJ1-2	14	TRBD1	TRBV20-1	TGCAGTGCTAGTGGACAGGCAATTAACTATGGCTACGCCTTC	CSASGQAINYGYAF
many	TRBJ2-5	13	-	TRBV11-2	TGTGCCAGCAGCAAGAAGGGGAGACGTTCCCAGTACTTC	CASSKKGRRSQYF
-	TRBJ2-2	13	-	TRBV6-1	TGTGCCAGCAGTTGGGACCGGGCCCGGGAGCTGTTTTTT	CASSWDRARELFF
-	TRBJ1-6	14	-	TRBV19	TGTGCCAGTAGCGAGGACGGAGAGAATTCACCCCTCCACTTT	CASSEDGENSPLHF
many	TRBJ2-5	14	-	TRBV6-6	TGTGCCAGCAGTTACGGGTTGGTTCAAGAGACCCAGTACTTC	CASSYGLVQETQYF
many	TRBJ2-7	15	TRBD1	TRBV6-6	TGTGCCAGCAGTTACTCTGGGACAGGGGACCACGAGCAGTACTTC	CASSYSGTGDHEQYF
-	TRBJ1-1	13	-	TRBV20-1	TGCAGTGCTAGAGAGGCGGGGGAGACTGAAGCTTTCTTT	CSAREAGETEAFF
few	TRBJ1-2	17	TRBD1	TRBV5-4	TGTGCCAGCAGCCTGGGACAGGGGGCCGAGTTATCGGGTGGCTACACCTTC	CASSLGQGAELSGGYTF
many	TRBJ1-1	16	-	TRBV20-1	TGCAGTGCTAGTGGAGTCGCGGAGGGGATGGACACTGAAGCTTTCTTT	CSASGVAEGMDTEAFF
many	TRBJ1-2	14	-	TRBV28	TGTGCCAGCAGTTTAGTTGGGGGAACCTATGGCTACACCTTC	CASSLVGGTYGYTF
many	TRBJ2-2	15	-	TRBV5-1	TGCGCCAGCAGACCAGACAGACCAAACACCGGGGAGCTGTTTTTT	CASRPDRPNTGELFF
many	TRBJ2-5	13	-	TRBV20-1	TGCAGTGCCCGTGGGGGGGCGCAAGAGACCCAGTACTTC	CSARGGAQETQYF
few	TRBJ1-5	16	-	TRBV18	TGTGCCAGCTCACCATTGGGTGTTTACGGCAATCAGCCCCAGCATTTT	CASSPLGVYGNQPQHF
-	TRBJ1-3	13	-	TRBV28	TGTGCCAGCAGCAAGAGCTCTGGAAACACCATATATTTT	CASSKSSGNTIYF
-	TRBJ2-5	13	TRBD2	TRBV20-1	TGCAGTGCTAGTAGGGGACTAGAAGAGACCCAGTACTTC	CSASRGLEETQYF
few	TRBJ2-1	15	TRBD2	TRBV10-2	TGCGCCAGTACTCCGGGAGGGCCTCGGAGCAATGAGCAGTTCTTC	CASTPGGPRSNEQFF
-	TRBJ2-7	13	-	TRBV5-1	TGCGCCAGCAGCTTGGGGCCAGGGTTCGAGCAGTACTTC	CASSLGPGFEQYF
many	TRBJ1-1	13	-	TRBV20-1	TGCAGTGCTAGGGACGCCTGGGACACTGAAGCTTTCTTT	CSARDAWDTEAFF
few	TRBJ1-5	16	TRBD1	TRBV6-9	TGTGCCAGCAGTTACCCCGGACAGGGAGGGAATCAGCCCCAGCATTTT	CASSYPGQGGNQPQHF
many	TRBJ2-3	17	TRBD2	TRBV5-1	TGCGCCAGCAGCCCAGCTAGCGGGAGGGCCCTCACAGATACGCAGTATTTT	CASSPASGRALTDTQYF
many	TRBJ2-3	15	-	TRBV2	TGTGCCAGCAGTGTCCCTTTCGGAGAGGTAGATACGCAGTATTTT	CASSVPFGEVDTQYF
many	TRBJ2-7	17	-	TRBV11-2	TGTGCCAGCAGCTTAGATCTGGTAGATACAGCTGCCTACGAGCAGTACTTC	CASSLDLVDTAAYEQYF
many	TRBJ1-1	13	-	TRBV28	TGTGCCAGCAGTCTAAGGGACGCGAGTGAAGCTTTCTTT	CASSLRDASEAFF
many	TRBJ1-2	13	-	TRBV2	TGTGCCAGCAGTGAAGTCCAGGAGAATGGCTACACCTTC	CASSEVQENGYTF
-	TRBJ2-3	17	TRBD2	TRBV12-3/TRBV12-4	TGTGCCAGCAGTTCTAGCCCGGGACTAGCGGGAGCAGATACGCAGTATTTT	CASSSSPGLAGADTQYF
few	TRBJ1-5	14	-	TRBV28	TGTGCCAGCAGTTTATACCGGGGCCACCAGCCCCAGCATTTT	CASSLYRGHQPQHF
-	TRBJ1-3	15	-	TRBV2	TGTGCCAGCAGTGAATCGGTAGGATTTGCAGGCACCATATATTTT	CASSESVGFAGTIYF
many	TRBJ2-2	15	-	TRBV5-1	TGCGCCAGCATGCGGACTTTAATGAACACCGGGGAGCTGTTTTTT	CASMRTLMNTGELFF
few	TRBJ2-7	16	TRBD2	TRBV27	TGTGCCAGCAGCTTCACGGCTAGCGGGAGCTGGTACGAGCAGTACTTC	CASSFTASGSWYEQYF
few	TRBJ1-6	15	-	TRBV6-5	TGTGCCAGCAGTTACGGGCCGGGACATAATTCACCCCTCCACTTT	CASSYGPGHNSPLHF
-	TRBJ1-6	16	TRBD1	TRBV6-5	TGTGCCAGCAGTTACCAACCGGGACAGGGAGGTTCACCCCTCCACTTT	CASSYQPGQGGSPLHF
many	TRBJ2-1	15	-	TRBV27	TGTGCCAGCAGTTTAGGAGGAGAAACCTACAATGAGCAGTTCTTC	CASSLGGETYNEQFF
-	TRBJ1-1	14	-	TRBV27	TGTGCCAGCAACCAGCGGGGAGGGGGGACTGAAGCTTTCTTT	CASNQRGGGTEAFF
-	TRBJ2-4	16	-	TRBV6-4	TGTGCCAGCAGCCCTAGGGGAGGCATAGCCAAAAACATTCAGTACTTC	CASSPRGGIAKNIQYF